This paragraph covers one T cell receptor (beta chain) sequence. The antigen it binds to is not known. Per-nucleotide qualities are absent, and no much larger clonotype sits a single base away. This entry is derived from a study of blood T cell repertoires in COVID-19 (TCRdb year 2020). Some background on the complete study: The collaborator samples originated in the United States, Italy and Spain and spanned the acute and convalescent phases of COVID-19. The material from the prospective study consisted of cDNA or gDNA derived from T cells, B-cell-depleted T cells, or PBMCs. Deeply sampled blood TCRbeta repertoires from subjects exposed to, actively infected with, or recovered from COVID-19 were included in the dataset. The repertoires were released in a freely available public database intended as a resource for research on the immune response to SARS-CoV-2. Samples were obtained from the ongoing ImmuneRACE study (first 160 participants) and from over 1,000 subjects provided by 6 global collaborators. Nearly every sample came with metadata listing a de-identified subject ID, COVID-19 status, age in years and sex. Where available, HLA class I and class II types were taken from metadata supplied by the sample provider and were not determined by assay-based typing.

TCRbeta CDR3 regions were amplified from genomic DNA using the immunoSEQ Assay, a bias-controlled multiplex PCR. In the paper's pipeline: Nucleated cell counts per sample were estimated from amplification of reference gene primers within the assay. Sequence reads were collapsed and filtered to measure the absolute abundance of every unique TCRbeta CDR3 rearrangement. For each sample, productive Simpson clonality was calculated as the square root of Simpson's diversity index over productive rearrangements. Drawn from immuneACCESS, this table holds only the in-frame rearrangements with V and J called that TCRdb kept. Clones are partly lost; checked studies trace under half to an unresolved V gene and leave the rest unexplained. V and J calls and clone size are given by that table; D and trimming were obtained from the DNA. Within this sample are tens of thousands of clones, with 91% of them counted one time only. The top ten clones comprise less than 2.5% of the sample.

From the cysteine up to the phenylalanine, the CDR3 has a length of 16 residues. The kept DNA is CDR3 alone, 48 bases in frame from the first base. At the junction V is shortened by 5 bases and J by 6 bases, with 21 bases in between. For CDR1 and CDR2, the germline V gene (reference sequence) lists MNHEY and SMNVEV. The collaborating institutions used their own protocols to collect whole blood in K2EDTA tubes. For TCRbeta analysis, collaborators shipped samples as frozen whole blood, isolated PBMCs, or DNA extracted from either of those sample types. Beyond this particular receptor, the publication reports: The amount of clinical and demographic metadata varied by source and participant and was provided uncurated.

This sequence was found in a human donor with active COVID-19. The donor label of this sample is uncertain. Material: peripheral blood. In this chain, TRBV27 is recombined with TRBJ2-3; a tentative D match to TRBD2 spans 7 bases. The nucleotides are TGTGCCAGCAGTCGACCCACGGGCGGGGGCGGTGATACGCAGTATTTT. This is translated as CASSRPTGGGGDTQYF.